Listed below are T cell receptor beta chains from one sample, sequenced in a study of T cells in Graves' hyperthyroidism and ophthalmopathy. TCRdb re-analysed the multiplex PCR reads in MiXCR, keeping a single row per CDR3 protein. The sample records about 500,000 distinct CDR3 sequences, about 16% being singletons. Source material: blood. The receptor source for this set is a woman in her 30s with Graves' ophthalmopathy. Each CDR3 is given with its conserved first and last residue. D genes are given only for firm matches. The size field is filled for only some rows; it gives once, few, many or a size class.

J gene | clone size | V gene | D gene | CDR3 protein | CDR3 DNA
TRBJ2-3 | many | TRBV7-2 | - | CASGPEVSTDTQYF | TGTGCCAGCGGGCCGGAGGTTAGCACAGATACGCAGTATTTT
TRBJ1-2 | many | TRBV12-3/TRBV12-4 | TRBD1 | CASSRDSYLPNYGYTF | TGTGCCAGCAGTCGGGACAGCTACCTACCTAACTATGGCTACACCTTC
TRBJ2-7 | few | TRBV7-2 | TRBD2 | CASSPALAAPYEQYF | TGTGCCAGCAGCCCCGCCCTAGCGGCCCCCTACGAGCAGTACTTC
TRBJ1-1 | - | TRBV18 | - | CASSPISGRDNTEAFF | TGTGCCAGCTCACCAATTTCCGGCAGGGACAACACTGAAGCTTTCTTT
TRBJ2-3 | many | TRBV5-1 | - | CASSLEKRRRLDTQYF | TGCGCCAGCAGCTTGGAGAAGCGACGGCGCTTAGATACGCAGTATTTT
TRBJ1-5 | many | TRBV7-2 | - | CASSTQTNQPQHF | TGTGCCAGCAGCACCCAGACGAATCAGCCCCAGCATTTT
TRBJ2-1 | - | TRBV20-1 | - | CSAKPGPSYNEQFF | TGCAGTGCTAAACCAGGGCCCTCCTACAATGAGCAGTTCTTC
TRBJ2-3 | few | TRBV4-1 | - | CASSPEPTDTQYF | TGCGCCAGCAGCCCCGAACCCACAGATACGCAGTATTTT
TRBJ1-1 | many | TRBV20-1 | - | CSARDGGMNTEAFF | TGCAGTGCTAGAGATGGGGGTATGAACACTGAAGCTTTCTTT
TRBJ1-2 | many | TRBV6-1 | - | CASSFGQSYGYTF | TGTGCCAGCAGTTTCGGACAGAGTTATGGCTACACCTTC
TRBJ1-1 | - | TRBV6-4 | TRBD1 | CASSDLPGQGATEAFF | TGTGCCAGCAGTGACTTACCGGGACAGGGGGCGACTGAAGCTTTCTTT
TRBJ2-1 | few | TRBV6-2/TRBV6-3 | - | CASSYWGPVITDEQFF | TGTGCCAGCAGTTATTGGGGACCGGTAATAACGGATGAGCAGTTCTTC
TRBJ2-1 | few | TRBV27 | TRBD2 | CASSLSGFGTSGSWSSYNEQFF | TGTGCCAGCAGTTTATCGGGTTTTGGGACTAGCGGGAGCTGGAGCTCCTACAATGAGCAGTTCTTC
TRBJ2-2 | many | TRBV7-2 | TRBD2 | CASSLGNVAGGDTGELFF | TGTGCCAGCAGCTTAGGAAACGTAGCGGGAGGAGACACCGGGGAGCTGTTTTTT
TRBJ2-5 | - | TRBV6-1 | TRBD2 | CASIGLAGVETQYF | TGTGCCAGCATCGGACTAGCGGGAGTGGAGACCCAGTACTTC
TRBJ1-1 | few | TRBV6-2/TRBV6-3 | - | CASSYPTWSGIEAFF | TGTGCCAGCAGTTACCCGACTTGGTCAGGGATTGAAGCTTTCTTT
TRBJ2-1 | - | TRBV4-1 | TRBD2 | CASRVSGTNNEQFF | TGCGCCAGCCGCGTTAGCGGGACCAACAATGAGCAGTTCTTC
TRBJ1-2 | many | TRBV12-3/TRBV12-4 | - | CASSLMGSYGYTF | TGTGCCAGCAGTTTGATGGGGAGCTATGGCTACACCTTC
TRBJ2-7 | few | TRBV7-9 | - | CASSLGRAEQYF | TGTGCCAGCAGCTTAGGCAGGGCCGAGCAGTACTTC
TRBJ1-6 | many | TRBV13 | TRBD1 | CASSRDRDNHRAYNSPLHF | TGTGCCAGCAGCCGGGACAGAGACAACCACCGCGCCTATAATTCACCCCTCCACTTT
TRBJ1-4 | - | TRBV19 | - | CASSMKAEGEKLFF | TGTGCCAGTAGTATGAAGGCCGAGGGAGAAAAACTGTTTTTT
TRBJ2-4 | many | TRBV2 | - | CASSDVLRVQYF | TGTGCCAGCAGTGACGTATTGAGGGTTCAGTACTTC
TRBJ2-2 | - | TRBV11-2 | - | CASRISGDVGELFF | TGTGCCAGCAGAATATCAGGGGATGTCGGGGAGCTGTTTTTT
TRBJ2-3 | many | TRBV7-9 | - | CASRPRGGASDTQYF | TGTGCCAGCAGGCCAAGGGGGGGGGCCTCAGATACGCAGTATTTT
TRBJ2-1 | many | TRBV5-1 | - | CASSLFLRGVGGSYNEQFF | TGCGCCAGCAGCTTGTTTCTCCGTGGCGTTGGTGGCTCCTACAATGAGCAGTTCTTC
TRBJ1-1 | many | TRBV10-1 | - | CASSEYLKGRDGAFF | TGCGCCAGCAGTGAGTATCTTAAAGGCAGGGACGGAGCTTTCTTT
TRBJ2-3 | - | TRBV28 | - | CASSFIARPDTQYF | TGTGCCAGCAGTTTTATAGCTAGACCGGATACGCAGTATTTT
TRBJ2-2 | many | TRBV2 | TRBD2 | CASSAAGGGSGGELFF | TGTGCCAGCAGTGCGGCGGGAGGGGGGTCCGGCGGGGAGCTGTTTTTT
TRBJ2-1 | many | TRBV7-2 | - | CASSAEAYNEQFF | TGTGCCAGCAGCGCAGAGGCCTACAATGAGCAGTTCTTC
TRBJ2-7 | few | TRBV7-9 | TRBD1 | CASSLRQGLDLSYEQYF | TGTGCCAGCAGCCTAAGACAGGGGCTGGATTTATCCTACGAGCAGTACTTC
TRBJ2-1 | few | TRBV9 | TRBD2 | CASSVLAGVSDEQFF | TGTGCCAGCAGCGTTTTAGCGGGAGTGTCTGATGAGCAGTTCTTC
TRBJ2-2 | - | TRBV28 | TRBD2 | CASWTSVLSNTGELFF | TGTGCCAGCTGGACTAGCGTACTCTCGAACACCGGGGAGCTGTTTTTT
TRBJ2-1 | many | TRBV7-2 | TRBD2 | CASSPGLETNEQFF | TGTGCCAGCTCGCCGGGACTAGAAACGAATGAGCAGTTCTTC
TRBJ1-1 | many | TRBV28 | - | CASSLRAGLNTEAFF | TGTGCCAGCAGTCTTCGGGCCGGCCTAAACACTGAAGCTTTCTTT
TRBJ2-3 | - | TRBV19 | - | CASSTEFTDTQYF | TGTGCCAGTAGCACGGAATTCACAGATACGCAGTATTTT
TRBJ1-4 | few | TRBV7-8 | - | CASSSRGIAEKLFF | TGTGCCAGCAGCTCCCGAGGGATTGCGGAAAAACTGTTTTTT
TRBJ1-1 | - | TRBV3-1 | - | CASSHSFSYEMNTEAFF | TGTGCCAGCAGCCACTCTTTCAGTTATGAAATGAACACTGAAGCTTTCTTT
TRBJ2-1 | many | TRBV6-2/TRBV6-3 | - | CASSYSNGAFDEQFF | TGTGCCAGCAGTTACTCGAACGGGGCATTCGATGAGCAGTTCTTC
TRBJ1-1 | few | TRBV19 | - | CASSIGLEGSEAFF | TGTGCCAGTAGTATCGGATTGGAGGGTTCTGAAGCTTTCTTT
TRBJ2-3 | - | TRBV10-3 | TRBD1 | CAISELGTGGSDTQYF | TGTGCCATCAGTGAGTTGGGGACAGGGGGCTCGGATACGCAGTATTTT
TRBJ2-1 | many | TRBV20-1 | TRBD2 | CSAKSGSTYNEQFF | TGCAGTGCCAAAAGCGGGAGTACCTACAATGAGCAGTTCTTC
TRBJ2-1 | - | TRBV4-3 | TRBD2 | CASSQDSLAGSAYNEQFF | TGCGCCAGCAGCCAAGATTCCCTAGCGGGATCGGCCTACAATGAGCAGTTCTTC
TRBJ2-3 | many | TRBV20-1 | TRBD2 | CSAFEWEGRGTQYF | TGCAGTGCTTTCGAGTGGGAGGGCCGGGGTACGCAGTATTTT
TRBJ2-1 | few | TRBV4-2 | TRBD2 | CASSQVRASGRLGGEQFF | TGTGCCAGCAGCCAAGTACGAGCCAGCGGGAGACTCGGGGGTGAGCAGTTCTTC
TRBJ1-3 | many | TRBV28 | - | CASSPGASGNTIYF | TGTGCCAGCAGCCCCGGAGCCTCTGGAAACACCATATATTTT
TRBJ2-4 | many | TRBV27 | - | CASSFSSLNIQYF | TGTGCCAGCAGTTTTTCGAGCTTAAACATTCAGTACTTC
TRBJ2-1 | many | TRBV27 | - | CASSGIPASASWEFF | TGTGCCAGCTCGGGTATTCCGGCTAGCGCCTCGTGGGAGTTCTTC
TRBJ2-5 | - | TRBV5-4 | - | CASSSGPLGGETQYF | TGTGCCAGCAGCTCGGGACCCCTGGGAGGAGAGACCCAGTACTTC
TRBJ1-1 | - | TRBV6-1 | TRBD1 | CASRPRQGASEAFF | TGTGCCAGCAGACCCCGACAGGGGGCCTCTGAAGCTTTCTTT